Detailed here is one TCR beta chain. The table lists this clone with a count of one. Its binding antigen is unknown. Per-nucleotide qualities are absent, and no much larger clonotype sits a single base away. The CDR3, from cysteine to phenylalanine, totals 15 residues. Left in the record is the CDR3 DNA by itself, 45 bases read in frame from the first base. Via the germline V gene, CDR1 is MNHEY and CDR2 SVGAGI. The library was obtained by the immunoSEQ multiplex PCR assay. In its TCRdb copy, this immuneACCESS table keeps in-frame sequences only and misses some clones. Where compared with another copy, unresolved V genes explain less than half of these, and the others have no known cause. The sample table holds fewer than 150,000 clones, of which roughly 95% were seen once. Over 0.35% of the sample is in the top ten clones. This entry belongs to a study of T cell changes during pregnancy in multiple sclerosis (dated by TCRdb to about 2019). Regarding the research as a whole: Changes in the T cell repertoire over the course of pregnancy were examined in this study in women with multiple sclerosis.

The chain is made from TRBV6-5 and TRBJ2-5, with TRBD1 as a weak D call on 6 bases. The end of the DNA fits TRBJ2-7 better, so the J call may be wrong. This TCR was sampled from a female donor with multiple sclerosis, enrolled in a pregnancy study. The starting material was peripheral blood, obtained after pregnancy. The CDR3 protein: CASSYQGNRAYEQYF. In nucleotides, the sequence is TGTGCCAGCAGTTACCAAGGCAACAGGGCCTACGAGCAGTACTTC.